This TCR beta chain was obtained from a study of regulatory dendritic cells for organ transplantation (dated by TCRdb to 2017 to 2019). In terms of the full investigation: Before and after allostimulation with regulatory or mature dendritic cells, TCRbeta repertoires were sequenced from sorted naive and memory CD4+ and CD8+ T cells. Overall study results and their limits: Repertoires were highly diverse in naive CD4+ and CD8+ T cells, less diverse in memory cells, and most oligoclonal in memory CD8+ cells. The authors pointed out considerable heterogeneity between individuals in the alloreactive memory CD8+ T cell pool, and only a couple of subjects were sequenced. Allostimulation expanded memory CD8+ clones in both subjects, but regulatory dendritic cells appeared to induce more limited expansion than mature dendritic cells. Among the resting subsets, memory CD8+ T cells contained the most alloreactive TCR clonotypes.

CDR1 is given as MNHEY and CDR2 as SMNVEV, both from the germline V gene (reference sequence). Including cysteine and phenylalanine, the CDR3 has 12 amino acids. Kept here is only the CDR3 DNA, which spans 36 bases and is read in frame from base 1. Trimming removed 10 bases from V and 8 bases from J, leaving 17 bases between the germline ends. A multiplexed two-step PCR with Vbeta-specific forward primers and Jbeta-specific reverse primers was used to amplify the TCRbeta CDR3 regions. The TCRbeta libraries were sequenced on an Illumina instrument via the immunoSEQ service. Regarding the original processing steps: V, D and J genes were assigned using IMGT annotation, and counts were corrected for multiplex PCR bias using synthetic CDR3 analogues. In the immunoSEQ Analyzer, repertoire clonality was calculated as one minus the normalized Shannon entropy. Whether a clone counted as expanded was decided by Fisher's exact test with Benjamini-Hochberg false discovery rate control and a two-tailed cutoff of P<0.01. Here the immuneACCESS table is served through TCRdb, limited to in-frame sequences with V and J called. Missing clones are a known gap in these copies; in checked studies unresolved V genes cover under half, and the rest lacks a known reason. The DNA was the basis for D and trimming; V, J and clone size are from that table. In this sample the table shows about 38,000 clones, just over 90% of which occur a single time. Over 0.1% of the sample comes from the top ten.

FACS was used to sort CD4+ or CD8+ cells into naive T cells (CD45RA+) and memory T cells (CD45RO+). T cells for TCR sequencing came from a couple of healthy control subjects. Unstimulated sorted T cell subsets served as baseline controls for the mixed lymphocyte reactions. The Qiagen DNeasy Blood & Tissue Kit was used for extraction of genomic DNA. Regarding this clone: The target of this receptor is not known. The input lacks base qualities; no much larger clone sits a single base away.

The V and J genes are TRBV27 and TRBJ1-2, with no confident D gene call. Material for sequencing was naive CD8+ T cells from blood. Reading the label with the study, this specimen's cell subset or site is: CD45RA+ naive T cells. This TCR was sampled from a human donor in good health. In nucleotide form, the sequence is TGTGCCACCAGGATCGGGGTCGGCGGCTACACCTTC. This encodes CATRIGVGGYTF.